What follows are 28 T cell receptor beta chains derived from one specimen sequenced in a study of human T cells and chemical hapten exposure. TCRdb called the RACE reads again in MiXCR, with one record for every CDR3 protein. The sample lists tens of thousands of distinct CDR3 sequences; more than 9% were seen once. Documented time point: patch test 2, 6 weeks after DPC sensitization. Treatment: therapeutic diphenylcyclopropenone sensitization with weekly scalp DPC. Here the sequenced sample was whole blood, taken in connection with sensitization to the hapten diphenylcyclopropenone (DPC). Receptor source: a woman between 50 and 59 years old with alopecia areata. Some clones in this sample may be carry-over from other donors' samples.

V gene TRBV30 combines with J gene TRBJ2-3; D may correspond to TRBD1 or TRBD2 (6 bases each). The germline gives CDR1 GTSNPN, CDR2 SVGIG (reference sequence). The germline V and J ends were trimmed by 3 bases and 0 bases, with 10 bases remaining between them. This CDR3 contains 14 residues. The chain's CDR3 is CAWRLGGSTDTQYF. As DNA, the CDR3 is TGTGCCTGGAGACTAGGGGGGAGCACAGATACGCAGTATTTT.

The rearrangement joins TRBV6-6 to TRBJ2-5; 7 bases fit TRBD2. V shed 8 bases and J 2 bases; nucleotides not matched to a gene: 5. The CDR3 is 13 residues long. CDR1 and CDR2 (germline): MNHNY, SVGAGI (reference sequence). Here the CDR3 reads CASGVSGQETQYF. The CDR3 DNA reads TGTGCCAGCGGTGTTAGCGGGCAAGAGACCCAGTACTTC.

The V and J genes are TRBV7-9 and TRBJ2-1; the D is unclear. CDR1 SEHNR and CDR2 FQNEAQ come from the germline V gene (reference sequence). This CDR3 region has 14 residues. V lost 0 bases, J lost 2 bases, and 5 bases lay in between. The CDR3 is CASSLAGTYNEQFF. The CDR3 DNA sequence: TGTGCCAGCAGCTTAGCGGGAACCTACAATGAGCAGTTCTTC.

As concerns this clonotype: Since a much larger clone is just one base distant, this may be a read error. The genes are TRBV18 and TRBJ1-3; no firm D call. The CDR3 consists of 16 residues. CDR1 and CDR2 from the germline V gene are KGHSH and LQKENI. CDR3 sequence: CASPPVVMDSGNTIYF. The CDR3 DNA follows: TGTGCCAGCCCACCGGTAGTGATGGACTCTGGAAACACCATATATTTT.

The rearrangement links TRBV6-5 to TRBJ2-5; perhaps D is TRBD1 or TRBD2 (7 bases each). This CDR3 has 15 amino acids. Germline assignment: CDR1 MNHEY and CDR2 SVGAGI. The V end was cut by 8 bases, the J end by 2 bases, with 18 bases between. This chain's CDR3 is CASGRESGGQETQYF. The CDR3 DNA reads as TGTGCCAGCGGGCGGGAGTCAGGGGGACAAGAGACCCAGTACTTC.

The CDR3: CASSDSLVQGSPLHF. CDR3 sequence (DNA): TGTGCCAGCAGTGACAGTTTAGTACAGGGCTCACCCCTCCACTTT. V gene TRBV5-5 combines with J gene TRBJ1-6, with a weak D call TRBD1 (6 bases). This CDR3 spans 15 amino acids. The V end was cut by 5 bases, the J end by 10 bases, with 19 bases between. CDR1 SGHKS and CDR2 YYEKEE come from the germline V gene (reference sequence). Complete variable domain (other parts from reference TRBV5-5 and TRBJ1-6): DAGVTQSPTHLIKTRGQQVTLRCSPISGHKSVSWYQQVLGQGPQFIFQYYEKEERGRGNFPDRFSARQFPNYSSELNVNALLLGDSALYLCASSDSLVQGSPLHFGNGTRLTVT.

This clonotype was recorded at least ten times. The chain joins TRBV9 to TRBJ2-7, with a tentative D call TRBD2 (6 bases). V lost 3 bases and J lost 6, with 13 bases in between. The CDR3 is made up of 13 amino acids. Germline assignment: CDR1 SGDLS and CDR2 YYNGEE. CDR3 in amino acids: CASSGLEGAEQYF. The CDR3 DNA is TGTGCCAGCAGCGGACTAGAGGGAGCCGAGCAGTACTTC.

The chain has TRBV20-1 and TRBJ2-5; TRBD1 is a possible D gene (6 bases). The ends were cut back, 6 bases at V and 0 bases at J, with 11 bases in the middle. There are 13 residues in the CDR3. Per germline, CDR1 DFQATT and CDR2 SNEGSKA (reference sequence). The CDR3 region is CSAPPGDQETQYF. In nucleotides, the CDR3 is TGCAGTGCACCGCCAGGGGACCAAGAGACCCAGTACTTC.

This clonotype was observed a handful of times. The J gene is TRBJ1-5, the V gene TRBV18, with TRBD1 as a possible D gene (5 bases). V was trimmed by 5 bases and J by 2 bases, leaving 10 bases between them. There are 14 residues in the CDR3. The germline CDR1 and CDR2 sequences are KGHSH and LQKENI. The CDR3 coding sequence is TGTGCCAGCTCAACGCAGGGTGGCAATCAGCCCCAGCATTTT. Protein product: CASSTQGGNQPQHF.

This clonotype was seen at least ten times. The CDR3 sequence is CATSEGGIGGYTF. The DNA of the CDR3 is TGTGCCACCAGTGAGGGAGGGATAGGTGGCTACACCTTC. V is TRBV24-1 and J is TRBJ1-2; unclear D gene. Germline assignment: CDR1 KGHDR and CDR2 SFDVKD. V lost 4 bases to trimming and J lost 7 bases, with 12 bases between them. This CDR3 contains 13 residues.

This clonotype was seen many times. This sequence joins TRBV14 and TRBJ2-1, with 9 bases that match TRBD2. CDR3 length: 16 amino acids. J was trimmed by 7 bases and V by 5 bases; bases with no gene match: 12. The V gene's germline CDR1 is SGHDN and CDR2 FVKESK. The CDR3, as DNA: TGTGCCAGCAGCAAGGTAGCGGGAGTCGCGGGGAATGAGCAGTTCTTC. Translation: CASSKVAGVAGNEQFF.

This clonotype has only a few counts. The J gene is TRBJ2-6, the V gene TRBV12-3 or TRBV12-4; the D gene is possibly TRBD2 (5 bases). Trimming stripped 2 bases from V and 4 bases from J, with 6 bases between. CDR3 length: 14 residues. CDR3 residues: CASSLRGGANVLTF. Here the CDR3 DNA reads TGTGCCAGCAGTTTACGGGGAGGGGCCAACGTCCTGACTTTC.

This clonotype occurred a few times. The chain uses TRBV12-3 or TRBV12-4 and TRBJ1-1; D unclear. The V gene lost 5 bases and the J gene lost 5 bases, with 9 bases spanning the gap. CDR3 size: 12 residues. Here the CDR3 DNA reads TGTGCCAGCAGTACCACCGGGACTGAAGCTTTCTTT. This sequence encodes CASSTTGTEAFF.

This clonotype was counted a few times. The CDR3 DNA reads TGTGCCAGCAGTCCCCTAGGGGGGGCAATGAACACTGAAGCTTTCTTT. Amino acids: CASSPLGGAMNTEAFF. The V call is TRBV12-3 or TRBV12-4, the J call TRBJ1-1, with D perhaps TRBD1 (6 bases). Trimming took 5 bases from V and 0 from J, leaving 16 bases between them. CDR3 length equals 16 residues.

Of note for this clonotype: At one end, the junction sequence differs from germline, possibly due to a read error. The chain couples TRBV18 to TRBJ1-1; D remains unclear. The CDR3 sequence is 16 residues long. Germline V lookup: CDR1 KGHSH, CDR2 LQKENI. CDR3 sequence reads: CVSSHYSGSSNTEAFF. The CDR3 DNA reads TGTGTCAGCTCACATTATTCCGGGTCTTCGAACACTGAAGCTTTCTTT.

For the CDR3, the DNA is TGCAGTGCCGGGGCAGTAAAAGAGACCCAGTACTTC. It encodes CSAGAVKETQYF. The rearrangement joins TRBV20-1 to TRBJ2-5; D is perhaps TRBD1 or TRBD2 (5 bases each). V was shortened by 6 bases and J by 3 bases, with 11 bases between the two germline ends. CDR3 length: 12 amino acids. Germline V gives CDR1 DFQATT, CDR2 SNEGSKA (reference sequence).

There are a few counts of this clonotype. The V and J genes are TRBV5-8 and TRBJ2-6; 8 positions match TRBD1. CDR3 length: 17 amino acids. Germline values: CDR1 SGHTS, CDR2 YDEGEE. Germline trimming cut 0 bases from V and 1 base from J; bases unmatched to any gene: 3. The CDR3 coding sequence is TGTGCCAGCAGCTTGGGCAGGGGGCGGTCTGGGGCCAACGTCCTGACTTTC. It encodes CASSLGRGRSGANVLTF.

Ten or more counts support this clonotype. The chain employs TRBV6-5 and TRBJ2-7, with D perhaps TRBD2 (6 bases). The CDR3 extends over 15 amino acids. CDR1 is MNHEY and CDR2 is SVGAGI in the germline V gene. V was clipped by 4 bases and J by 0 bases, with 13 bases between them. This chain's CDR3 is CASSSPAGSSYEQYF. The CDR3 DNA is TGTGCCAGCAGTTCCCCAGCGGGTAGCTCCTACGAGCAGTACTTC.

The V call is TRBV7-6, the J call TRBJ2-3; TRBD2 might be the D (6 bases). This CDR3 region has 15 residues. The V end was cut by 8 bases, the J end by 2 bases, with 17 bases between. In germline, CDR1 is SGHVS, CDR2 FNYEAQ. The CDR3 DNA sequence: TGTGCCAGCCGGGCGGAGGGCCGGAACACAGATACGCAGTATTTT. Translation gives CASRAEGRNTDTQYF.

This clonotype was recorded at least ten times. The CDR3 nucleotides are TGCAGTGCTAGGGCACCGGGACAGGGGCTCCATGGCTACACCTTC. Amino acids: CSARAPGQGLHGYTF. The chain has TRBV20-1 and TRBJ1-2; 10 positions match TRBD1. From germline, CDR1 is DFQATT and CDR2 SNEGSKA (reference sequence). J was trimmed by 6 bases and V by 3 bases; bases with no gene match: 10. This CDR3 has 15 residues.

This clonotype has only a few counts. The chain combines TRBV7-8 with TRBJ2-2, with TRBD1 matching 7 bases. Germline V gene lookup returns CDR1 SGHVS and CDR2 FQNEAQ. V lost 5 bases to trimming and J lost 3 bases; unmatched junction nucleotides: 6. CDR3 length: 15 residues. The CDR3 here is CASSARQGDTGELFF. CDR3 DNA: TGTGCCAGCAGCGCCCGACAGGGTGACACCGGGGAGCTGTTTTTT.

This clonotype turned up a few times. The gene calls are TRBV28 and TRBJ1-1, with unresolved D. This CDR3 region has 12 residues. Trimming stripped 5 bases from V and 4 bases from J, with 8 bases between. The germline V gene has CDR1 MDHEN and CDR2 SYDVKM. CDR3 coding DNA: TGTGCCAGCAGTCTCTTTGGCACTGAAGCTTTCTTT. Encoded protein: CASSLFGTEAFF. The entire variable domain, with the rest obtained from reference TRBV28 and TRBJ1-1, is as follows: DVKVTQSSRYLVKRTGEKVFLECVQDMDHENMFWYRQDPGLGLRLIYFSYDVKMKEKGDIPEGYSVSREKKERFSLILESASTNQTSMYLCASSLFGTEAFFGQGTRLTVV.

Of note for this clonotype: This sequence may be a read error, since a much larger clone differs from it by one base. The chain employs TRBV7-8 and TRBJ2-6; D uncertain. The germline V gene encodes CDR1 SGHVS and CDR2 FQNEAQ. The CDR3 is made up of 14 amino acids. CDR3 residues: CASRRPSGVNVLTF. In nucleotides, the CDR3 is TGTGCCAGCCGACGTCCTTCTGGGGTCAACGTCCTGACTTTC. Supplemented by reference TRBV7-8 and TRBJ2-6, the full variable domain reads GAGVSQSPRYKVAKRGQDVALRCDPISGHVSLFWYQQALGQGPEFLTYFQNEAQLDKSGLPSDRFFAERPEGSVSTLKIQRTQQEDSAVYLCASRRPSGVNVLTFGAGSRLTVL.

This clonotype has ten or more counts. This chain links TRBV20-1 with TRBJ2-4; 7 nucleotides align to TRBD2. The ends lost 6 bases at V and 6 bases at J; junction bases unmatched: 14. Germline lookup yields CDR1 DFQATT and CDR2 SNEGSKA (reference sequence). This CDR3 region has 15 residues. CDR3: CSATGRRRPLNIQYF. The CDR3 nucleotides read TGCAGTGCCACCGGGAGGCGAAGACCTCTAAACATTCAGTACTTC.

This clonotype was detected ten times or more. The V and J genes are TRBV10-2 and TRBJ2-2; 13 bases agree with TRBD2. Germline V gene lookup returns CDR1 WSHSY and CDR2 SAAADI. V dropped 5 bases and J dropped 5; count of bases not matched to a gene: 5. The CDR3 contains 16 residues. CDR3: CASSTGLAGITGELFF. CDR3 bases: TGCGCCAGCAGTACGGGACTAGCGGGAATAACCGGGGAGCTGTTTTTT.

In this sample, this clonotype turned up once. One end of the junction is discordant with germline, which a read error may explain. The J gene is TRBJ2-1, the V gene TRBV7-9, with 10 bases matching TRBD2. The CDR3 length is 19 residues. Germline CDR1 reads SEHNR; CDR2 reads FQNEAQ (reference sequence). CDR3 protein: CDSSLALTSGPSSYNEQFF. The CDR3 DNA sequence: TGTGACAGCAGCTTAGCCCTGACTAGCGGGCCGAGCTCCTACAATGAGCAGTTCTTC. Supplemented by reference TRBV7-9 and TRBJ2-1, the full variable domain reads DTGVSQNPRHKITKRGQNVTFRCDPISEHNRLYWYRQTLGQGPEFLTYFQNEAQLEKSRLLSDRFSAERPKGSFSTLEIQRTEQGDSAMYLCDSSLALTSGPSSYNEQFFGPGTRLTVL.

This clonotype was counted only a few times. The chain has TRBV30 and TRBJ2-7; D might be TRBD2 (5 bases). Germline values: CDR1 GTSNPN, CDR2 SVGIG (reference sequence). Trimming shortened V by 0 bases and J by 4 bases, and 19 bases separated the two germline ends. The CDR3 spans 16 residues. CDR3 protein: CAWSVRYSRSGYEQYF. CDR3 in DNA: TGTGCCTGGAGTGTACGGTACAGCCGATCGGGGTACGAGCAGTACTTC.

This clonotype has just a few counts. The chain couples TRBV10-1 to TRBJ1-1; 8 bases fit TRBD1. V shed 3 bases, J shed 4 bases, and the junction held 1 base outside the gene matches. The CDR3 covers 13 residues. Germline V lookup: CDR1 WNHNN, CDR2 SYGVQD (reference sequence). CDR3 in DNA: TGCGCCAGCAGTGAACAGGGGGGCACTGAAGCTTTCTTT. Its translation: CASSEQGGTEAFF.